Given below is one T cell receptor beta chain in context. Its specificity is unknown. This sample stems from a study of neoadjuvant nivolumab and ipilimumab in lung cancer. On the study more broadly: The combination arm added day-1 ipilimumab 1 mg/kg to nivolumab 3 mg/kg on days 1, 15, 29.

Repertoires were generated with immunoSEQ multiplex PCR, while TCRdb's copy carries only in-frame clones and drops some. Of some 43,000 clones detected, roughly 91% appear once; the ten largest clones hold over 3.5%. CDR3 length: 16 residues. After removal of 0 bases from V and 5 bases from J, the junction contained 6 bases not matched to a gene. Per germline, CDR1 SGDLS and CDR2 YYNGEE. Study-level findings and limits: Blood richness before therapy tracked richness in tumors resected after neoadjuvant therapy. TCR clonality did not significantly correlate with pathologic tumor regression. TCR richness and clonality were higher in tumors than adjacent uninvolved lung.

V gene TRBV9 combines with J gene TRBJ1-4; 8 positions match TRBD1. The sequence came from an adult with non-small cell lung cancer. Some clones in this sample may be carry-over from other donors' samples. The starting material was blood, obtained before neoadjuvant nivolumab, alone or with ipilimumab. In nucleotides, the CDR3 is TGTGCCAGCAGCGTAGGACAGGGGACAGCAAATGAAAAACTGTTTTTT. Translating gives CASSVGQGTANEKLFF. The full variable domain, rest sourced from reference TRBV9 and TRBJ1-4, is DSGVTQTPKHLITATGQRVTLRCSPRSGDLSVYWYQQSLDQGLQFLIQYYNGEERAKGNILERFSAQQFPDLHSELNLSSLELGDSALYFCASSVGQGTANEKLFFGSGTQLSVL.